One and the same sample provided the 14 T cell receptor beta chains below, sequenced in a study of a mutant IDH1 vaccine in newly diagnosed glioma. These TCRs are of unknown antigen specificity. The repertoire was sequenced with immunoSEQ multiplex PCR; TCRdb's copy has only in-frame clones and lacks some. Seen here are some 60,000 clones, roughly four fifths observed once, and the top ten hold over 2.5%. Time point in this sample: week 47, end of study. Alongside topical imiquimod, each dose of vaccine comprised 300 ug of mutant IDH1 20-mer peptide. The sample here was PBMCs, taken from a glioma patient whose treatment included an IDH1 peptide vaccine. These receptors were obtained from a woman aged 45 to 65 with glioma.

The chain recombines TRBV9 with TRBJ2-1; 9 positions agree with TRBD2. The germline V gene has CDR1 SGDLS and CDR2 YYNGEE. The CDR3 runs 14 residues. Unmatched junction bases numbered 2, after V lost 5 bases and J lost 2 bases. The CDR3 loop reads CASSLAGAYNEQFF. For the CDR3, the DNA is TGTGCCAGCAGTTTAGCGGGAGCCTACAATGAGCAGTTCTTC. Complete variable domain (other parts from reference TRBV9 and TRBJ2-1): DSGVTQTPKHLITATGQRVTLRCSPRSGDLSVYWYQQSLDQGLQFLIQYYNGEERAKGNILERFSAQQFPDLHSELNLSSLELGDSALYFCASSLAGAYNEQFFGPGTRLTVL.

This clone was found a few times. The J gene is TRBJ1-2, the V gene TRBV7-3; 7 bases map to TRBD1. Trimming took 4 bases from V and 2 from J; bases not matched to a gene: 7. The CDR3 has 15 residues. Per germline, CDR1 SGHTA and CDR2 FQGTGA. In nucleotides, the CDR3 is TGTGCCAGCAGCTCCTCTCCGACAGGGAACTATGGCTACACCTTC. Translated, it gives CASSSSPTGNYGYTF. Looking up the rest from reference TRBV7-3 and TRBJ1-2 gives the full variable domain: GAGVSQTPSNKVTEKGKYVELRCDPISGHTALYWYRQSLGQGPEFLIYFQGTGAADDSGLPNDRFFAVRPEGSVSTLKIQRTERGDSAVYLCASSSSPTGNYGYTFGSGTRLTVV.

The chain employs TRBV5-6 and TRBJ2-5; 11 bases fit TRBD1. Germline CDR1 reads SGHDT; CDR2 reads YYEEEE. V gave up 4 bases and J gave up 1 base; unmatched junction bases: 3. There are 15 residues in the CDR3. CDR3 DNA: TGTGCCAGCAGCGCGGACAGGGGGCCCCAAGAGACCCAGTACTTC. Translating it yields CASSADRGPQETQYF.

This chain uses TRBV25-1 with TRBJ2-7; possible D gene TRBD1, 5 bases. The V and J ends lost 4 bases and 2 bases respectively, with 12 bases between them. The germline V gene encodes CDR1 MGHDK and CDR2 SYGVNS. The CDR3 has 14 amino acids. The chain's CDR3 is CASSGQGWTYEQYF. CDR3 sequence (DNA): TGTGCCAGCAGTGGTCAGGGATGGACCTACGAGCAGTACTTC.

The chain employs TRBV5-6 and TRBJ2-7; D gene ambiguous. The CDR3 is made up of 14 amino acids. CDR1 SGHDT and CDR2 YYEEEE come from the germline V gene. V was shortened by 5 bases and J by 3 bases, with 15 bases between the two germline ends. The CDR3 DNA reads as TGTGCCAGCAGTCCTGACACTAACAACTACGAGCAGTACTTC. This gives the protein CASSPDTNNYEQYF.

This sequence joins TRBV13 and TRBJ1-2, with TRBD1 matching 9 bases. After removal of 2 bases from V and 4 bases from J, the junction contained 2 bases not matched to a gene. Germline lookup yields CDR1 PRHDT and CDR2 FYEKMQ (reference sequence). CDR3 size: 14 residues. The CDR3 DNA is TGTGCCAGCAGCTTAACAGGGGGCAGCTATGGCTACACCTTC. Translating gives CASSLTGGSYGYTF. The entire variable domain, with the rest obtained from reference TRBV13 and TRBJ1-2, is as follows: AAGVIQSPRHLIKEKRETATLKCYPIPRHDTVYWYQQGPGQDPQFLISFYEKMQSDKGSIPDRFSAQQFSDYHSELNMSSLELGDSALYFCASSLTGGSYGYTFGSGTRLTVV.

The CDR3 protein is CASSLAGVNYGYTF. The CDR3 DNA sequence: TGTGCCAGCAGCTTGGCAGGAGTTAACTATGGCTACACCTTC. The gene calls are TRBV7-9 and TRBJ1-2, with D unclear. CDR3 length equals 14 residues. The germline V and J ends were trimmed by 3 bases and 1 base, with 9 bases remaining between them. Germline assignment: CDR1 SEHNR and CDR2 FQNEAQ (reference sequence).

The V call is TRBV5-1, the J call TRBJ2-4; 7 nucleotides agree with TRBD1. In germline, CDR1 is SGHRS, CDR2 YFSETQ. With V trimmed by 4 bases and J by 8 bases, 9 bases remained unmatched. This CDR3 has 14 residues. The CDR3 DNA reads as TGCGCCAGCAGCCGCGACAGGGTGCGCGACATTCAGTACTTC. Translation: CASSRDRVRDIQYF.

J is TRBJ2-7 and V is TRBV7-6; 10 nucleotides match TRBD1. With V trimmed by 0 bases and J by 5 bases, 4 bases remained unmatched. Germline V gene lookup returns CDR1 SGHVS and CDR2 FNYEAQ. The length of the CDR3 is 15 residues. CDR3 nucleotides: TGTGCCAGCAGCTTAGCGAGACAGGGGGCGAACGAGCAGTACTTC. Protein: CASSLARQGANEQYF.

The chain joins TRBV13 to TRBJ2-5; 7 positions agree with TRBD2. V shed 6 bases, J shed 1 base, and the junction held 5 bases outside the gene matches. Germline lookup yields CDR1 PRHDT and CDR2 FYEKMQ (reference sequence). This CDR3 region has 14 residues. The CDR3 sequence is CASRIGGTQETQYF. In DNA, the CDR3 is TGTGCCAGCAGGATCGGGGGGACCCAAGAGACCCAGTACTTC.

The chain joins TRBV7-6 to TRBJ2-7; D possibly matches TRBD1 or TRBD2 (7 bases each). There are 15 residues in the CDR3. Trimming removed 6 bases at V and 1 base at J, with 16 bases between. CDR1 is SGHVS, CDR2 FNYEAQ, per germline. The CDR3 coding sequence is TGTGCCAGCAGTCAGTACAGGGGAGGGTCCTACGAGCAGTACTTC. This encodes CASSQYRGGSYEQYF. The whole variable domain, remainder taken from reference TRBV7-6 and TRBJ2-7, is GAGVSQSPRYKVTKRGQDVALRCDPISGHVSLYWYRQALGQGPEFLTYFNYEAQQDKSGLPNDRFSAERPEGSISTLTIQRTEQRDSAMYRCASSQYRGGSYEQYFGPGTRLTVT.

CDR3 in DNA: TGTGCCAGCAGCTTGGGACAAAAGCCGAGAGAGACCCAGTACTTC. It codes for CASSLGQKPRETQYF. The chain links TRBV5-6 to TRBJ2-5; D is ambiguous. The CDR3 consists of 15 residues. Trimming removed 0 bases from V and 4 bases from J, with 13 bases in between. Germline CDR1 SGHDT, CDR2 YYEEEE. The full variable domain, with the rest looked up from reference TRBV5-6 and TRBJ2-5, is DAGVTQSPTHLIKTRGQQVTLRCSPKSGHDTVSWYQQALGQGPQFIFQYYEEEERQRGNFPDRFSGHQFPNYSSELNVNALLLGDSALYLCASSLGQKPRETQYFGPGTRLLVL.

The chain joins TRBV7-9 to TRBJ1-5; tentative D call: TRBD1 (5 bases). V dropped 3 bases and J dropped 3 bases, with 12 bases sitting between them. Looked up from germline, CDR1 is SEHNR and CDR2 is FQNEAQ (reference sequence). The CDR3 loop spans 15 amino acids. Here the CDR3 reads CASSLGDWSNQPQHF. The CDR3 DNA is TGTGCCAGCAGCTTGGGGGATTGGTCCAATCAGCCCCAGCATTTT.

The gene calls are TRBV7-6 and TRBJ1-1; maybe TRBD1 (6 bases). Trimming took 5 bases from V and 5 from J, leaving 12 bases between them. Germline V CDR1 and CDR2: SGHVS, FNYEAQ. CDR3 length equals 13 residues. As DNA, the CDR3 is TGTGCCAGCAGCGCATACAGGGAAACTGAAGCTTTCTTT. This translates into CASSAYRETEAFF.